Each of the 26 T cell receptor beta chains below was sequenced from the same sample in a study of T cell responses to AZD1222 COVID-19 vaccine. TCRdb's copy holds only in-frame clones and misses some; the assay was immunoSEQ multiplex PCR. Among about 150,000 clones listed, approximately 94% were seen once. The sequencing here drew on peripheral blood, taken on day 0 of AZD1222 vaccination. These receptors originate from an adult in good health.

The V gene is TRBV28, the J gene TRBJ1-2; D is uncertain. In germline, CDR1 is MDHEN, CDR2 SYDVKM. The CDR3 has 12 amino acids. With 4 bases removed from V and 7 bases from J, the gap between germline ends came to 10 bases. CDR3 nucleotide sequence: TGTGCCAGCAGTTCTACCACCGGTGGCTACACCTTC. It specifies CASSSTTGGYTF.

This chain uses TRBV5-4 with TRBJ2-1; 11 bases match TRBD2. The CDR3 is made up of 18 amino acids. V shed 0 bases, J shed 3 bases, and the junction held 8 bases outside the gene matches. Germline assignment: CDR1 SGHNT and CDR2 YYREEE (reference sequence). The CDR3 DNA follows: TGTGCCAGCAGCTTGGGTAGCGGGAGGGCCTTAAACTACAATGAGCAGTTCTTC. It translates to CASSLGSGRALNYNEQFF.

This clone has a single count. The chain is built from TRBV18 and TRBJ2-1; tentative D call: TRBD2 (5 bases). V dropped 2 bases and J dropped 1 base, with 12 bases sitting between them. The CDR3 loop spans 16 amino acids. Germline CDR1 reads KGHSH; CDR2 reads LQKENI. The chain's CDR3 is CASSPSRGASYNEQFF. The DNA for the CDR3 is TGTGCCAGCTCACCATCCCGGGGAGCATCCTACAATGAGCAGTTCTTC.

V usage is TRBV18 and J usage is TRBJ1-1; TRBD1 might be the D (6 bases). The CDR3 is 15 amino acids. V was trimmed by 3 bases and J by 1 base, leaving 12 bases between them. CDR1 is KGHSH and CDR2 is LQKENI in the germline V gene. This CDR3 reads CASSPTEGGNTEAFF. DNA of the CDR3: TGTGCCAGCTCACCGACAGAGGGGGGGAACACTGAAGCTTTCTTT.

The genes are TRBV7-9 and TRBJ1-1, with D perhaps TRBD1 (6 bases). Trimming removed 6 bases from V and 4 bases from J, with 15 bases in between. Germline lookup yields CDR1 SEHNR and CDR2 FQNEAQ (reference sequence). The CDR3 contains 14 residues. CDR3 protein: CASRSQGPFTEAFF. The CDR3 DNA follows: TGTGCCAGCAGATCACAGGGACCTTTCACTGAAGCTTTCTTT.

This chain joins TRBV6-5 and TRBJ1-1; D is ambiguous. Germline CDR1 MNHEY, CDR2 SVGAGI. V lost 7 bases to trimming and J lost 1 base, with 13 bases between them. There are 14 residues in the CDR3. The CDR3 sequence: CASTRRLWNTEAFF. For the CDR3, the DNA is TGTGCCAGCACCCGGAGGCTCTGGAACACTGAAGCTTTCTTT.

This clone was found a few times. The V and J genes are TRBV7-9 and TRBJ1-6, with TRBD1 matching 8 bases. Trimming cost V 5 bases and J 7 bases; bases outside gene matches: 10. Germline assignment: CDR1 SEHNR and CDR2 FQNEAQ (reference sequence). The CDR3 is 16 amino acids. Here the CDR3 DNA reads TGTGCCAGCAGCACCTACAGGGGGAGGGGAAATTCACCCCTCCACTTT. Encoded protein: CASSTYRGRGNSPLHF.

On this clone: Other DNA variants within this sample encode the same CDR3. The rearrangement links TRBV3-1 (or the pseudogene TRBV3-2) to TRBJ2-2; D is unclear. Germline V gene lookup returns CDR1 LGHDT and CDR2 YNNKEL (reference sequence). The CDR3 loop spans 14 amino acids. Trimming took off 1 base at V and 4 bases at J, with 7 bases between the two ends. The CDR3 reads CASSQVRITGELFF. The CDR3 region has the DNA TGTGCCAGCAGCCAAGTAAGGATCACCGGGGAGCTGTTTTTT.

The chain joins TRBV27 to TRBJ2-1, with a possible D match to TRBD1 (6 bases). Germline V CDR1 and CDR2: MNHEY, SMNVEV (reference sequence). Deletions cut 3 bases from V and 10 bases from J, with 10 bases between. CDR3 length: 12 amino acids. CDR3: CASSFPGVEQFF. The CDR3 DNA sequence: TGTGCCAGCAGTTTTCCAGGGGTAGAGCAGTTCTTC.

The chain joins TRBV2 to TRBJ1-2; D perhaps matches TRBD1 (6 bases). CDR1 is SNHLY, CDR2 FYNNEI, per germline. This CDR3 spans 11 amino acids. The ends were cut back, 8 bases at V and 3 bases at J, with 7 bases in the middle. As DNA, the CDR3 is TGTGCCAGCTCAGGGGACTATGGCTACACCTTC. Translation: CASSGDYGYTF.

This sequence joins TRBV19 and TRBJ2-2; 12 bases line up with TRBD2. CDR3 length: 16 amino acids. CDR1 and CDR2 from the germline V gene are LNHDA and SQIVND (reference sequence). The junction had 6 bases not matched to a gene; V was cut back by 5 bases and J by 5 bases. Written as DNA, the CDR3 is TGTGCCAGTAGTCCCCTAGCGGGAGGGTCGACCGGGGAGCTGTTTTTT. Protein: CASSPLAGGSTGELFF. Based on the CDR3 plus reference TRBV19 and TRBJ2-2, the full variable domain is DGGITQSPKYLFRKEGQNVTLSCEQNLNHDAMYWYRQDPGQGLRLIYYSQIVNDFQKGDIAEGYSVSREKKESFPLTVTSAQKNPTAFYLCASSPLAGGSTGELFFGEGSRLTVL.

The CDR3 bases are TGTGCCAGCAGTTCCCCGGTGGCGCGGTCCTACAATGAGCAGTTCTTC. Residues: CASSSPVARSYNEQFF. The V call is TRBV6-5, the J call TRBJ2-1; the D is unclear. The ends were cut back, 4 bases at V and 1 base at J, with 14 bases in the middle. Looked up from germline, CDR1 is MNHEY and CDR2 is SVGAGI. This CDR3 comprises 16 residues.

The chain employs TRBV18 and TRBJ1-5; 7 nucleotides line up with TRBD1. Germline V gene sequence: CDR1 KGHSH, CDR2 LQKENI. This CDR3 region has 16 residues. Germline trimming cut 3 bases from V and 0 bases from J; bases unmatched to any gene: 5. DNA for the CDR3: TGTGCCAGCTCACCTGGGACAGATTATAGCAATCAGCCCCAGCATTTT. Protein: CASSPGTDYSNQPQHF.

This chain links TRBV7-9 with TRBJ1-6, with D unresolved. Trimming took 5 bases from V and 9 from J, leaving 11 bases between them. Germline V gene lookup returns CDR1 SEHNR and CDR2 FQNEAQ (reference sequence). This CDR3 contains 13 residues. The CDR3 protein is CASSRPSLSPLHF. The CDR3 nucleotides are TGTGCCAGCAGCCGACCCTCCCTTTCACCCCTCCACTTT.

In nucleotides, the CDR3 is TGTGCCAGTTCTAGCGGGATTAGCTCCTACAATGAGCAGTTCTTC. Amino acid sequence: CASSSGISSYNEQFF. V and J are TRBV2 and TRBJ2-1, with 9 bases aligning to TRBD2. Trimming took 9 bases from V and 0 from J; bases not matched to a gene: 6. Germline V CDR1 and CDR2: SNHLY, FYNNEI. The CDR3 totals 15 residues.

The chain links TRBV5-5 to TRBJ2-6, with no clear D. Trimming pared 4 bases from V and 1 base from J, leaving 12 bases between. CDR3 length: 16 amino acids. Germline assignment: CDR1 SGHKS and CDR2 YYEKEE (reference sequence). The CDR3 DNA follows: TGTGCCAGCAGCGTGAGGTACGGGTCTGGGGCCAACGTCCTGACTTTC. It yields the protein CASSVRYGSGANVLTF.

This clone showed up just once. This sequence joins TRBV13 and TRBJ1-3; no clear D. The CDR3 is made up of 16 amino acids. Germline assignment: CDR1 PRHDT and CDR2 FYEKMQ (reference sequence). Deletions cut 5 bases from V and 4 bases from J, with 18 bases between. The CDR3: CASSRFSFSGGNTIYF. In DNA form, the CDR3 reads TGTGCCAGCAGCCGATTTAGCTTTTCGGGGGGAAACACCATATATTTT. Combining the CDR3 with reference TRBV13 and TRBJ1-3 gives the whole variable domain AAGVIQSPRHLIKEKRETATLKCYPIPRHDTVYWYQQGPGQDPQFLISFYEKMQSDKGSIPDRFSAQQFSDYHSELNMSSLELGDSALYFCASSRFSFSGGNTIYFGEGSWLTVV.

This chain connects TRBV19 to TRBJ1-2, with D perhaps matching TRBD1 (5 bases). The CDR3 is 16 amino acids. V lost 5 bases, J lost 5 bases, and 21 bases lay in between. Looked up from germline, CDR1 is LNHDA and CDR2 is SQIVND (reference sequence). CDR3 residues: CASSLADSSSLYGYTF. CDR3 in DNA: TGTGCCAGTAGTCTCGCCGACAGCAGCTCCCTATATGGCTACACCTTC.

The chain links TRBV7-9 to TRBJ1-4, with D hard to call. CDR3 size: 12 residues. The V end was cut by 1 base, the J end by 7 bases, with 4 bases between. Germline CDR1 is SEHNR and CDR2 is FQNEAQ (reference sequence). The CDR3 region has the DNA TGTGCCAGCAGCTTAGGTACTGAAAAACTGTTTTTT. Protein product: CASSLGTEKLFF.

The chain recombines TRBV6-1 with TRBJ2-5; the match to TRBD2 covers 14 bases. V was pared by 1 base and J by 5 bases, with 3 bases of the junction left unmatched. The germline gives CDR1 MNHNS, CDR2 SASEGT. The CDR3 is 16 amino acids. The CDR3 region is CASSEGLAGGRETQYF. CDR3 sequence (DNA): TGTGCCAGCAGTGAAGGACTAGCGGGGGGGCGTGAGACCCAGTACTTC.

The CDR3 nucleotides are TGTGCCAGCAGCTTAGGCGACTCCCCGTATGGCTACACCTTC. Its translation: CASSLGDSPYGYTF. V and J are TRBV7-9 and TRBJ1-2; D is ambiguous. With 1 base removed from V and 5 bases from J, the gap between germline ends came to 11 bases. Germline lookup yields CDR1 SEHNR and CDR2 FQNEAQ (reference sequence). The CDR3 contains 14 residues. Looking up the rest from reference TRBV7-9 and TRBJ1-2 gives the full variable domain: DTGVSQNPRHKITKRGQNVTFRCDPISEHNRLYWYRQTLGQGPEFLTYFQNEAQLEKSRLLSDRFSAERPKGSFSTLEIQRTEQGDSAMYLCASSLGDSPYGYTFGSGTRLTVV.

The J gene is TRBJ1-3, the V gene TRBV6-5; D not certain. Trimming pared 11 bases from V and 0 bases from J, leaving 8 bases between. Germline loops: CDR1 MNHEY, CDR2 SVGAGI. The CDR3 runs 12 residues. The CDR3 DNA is TGTGCCGCTCAGACCTCTGGAAACACCATATATTTT. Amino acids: CAAQTSGNTIYF.

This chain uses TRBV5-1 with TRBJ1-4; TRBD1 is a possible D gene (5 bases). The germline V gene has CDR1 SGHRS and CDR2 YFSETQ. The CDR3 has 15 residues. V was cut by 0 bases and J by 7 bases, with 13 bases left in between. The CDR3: CASSLGAGGVEKLFF. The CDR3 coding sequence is TGCGCCAGCAGCTTGGGAGCGGGAGGGGTTGAAAAACTGTTTTTT.

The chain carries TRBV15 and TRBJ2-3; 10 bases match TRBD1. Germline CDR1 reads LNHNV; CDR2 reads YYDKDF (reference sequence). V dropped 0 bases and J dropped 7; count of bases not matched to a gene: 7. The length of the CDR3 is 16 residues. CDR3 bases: TGTGCCACCAGCAGAGATCGAGGGACAGGGGCCTATACGCAGTATTTT. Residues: CATSRDRGTGAYTQYF.

CDR3 amino acids: CASSTGLYEQYV. The CDR3, as DNA: TGTGCCAGCAGCACGGGGCTTTACGAGCAGTACGTC. This rearrangement joins TRBV12-3 or TRBV12-4 to TRBJ2-7; D is perhaps TRBD1 or TRBD2 (5 bases each). Trimming cost V 6 bases and J 4 bases, with 10 bases left between them. This CDR3 comprises 12 residues.

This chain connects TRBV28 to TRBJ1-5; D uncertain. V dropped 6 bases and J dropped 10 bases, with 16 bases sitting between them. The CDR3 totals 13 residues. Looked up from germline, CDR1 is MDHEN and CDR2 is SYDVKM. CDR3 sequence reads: CASRLQESLPQHF. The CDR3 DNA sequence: TGTGCCAGCAGGCTACAAGAAAGCCTACCCCAGCATTTT.